The following is a T cell receptor (beta chain) sequence with its context. Its target is unknown. The junction departs from the called germline gene at one end, perhaps through a read error. Construction of TCR beta libraries relied on iRepertoire HTBI primers and on Arm-PCR targeting CDR3 regions. Each CDR3 protein is one row after TCRdb ran MiXCR on the multiplex PCR reads. The profile covers 400,000 to 600,000 distinct CDR3 sequences, with under 25% appearing a single time and roughly 7% taken by the ten largest. The CDR3 sequence is 11 residues long. Germline assignment: CDR1 SEHNR and CDR2 FQNEAQ (reference sequence). This entry comes from a study of regulatory T cells in long-lasting Graves disease. Study as a whole: More than 5 years of antithyroid drugs with positive TSH receptor antibodies defined persistent Graves' disease. Regarding the study as a whole: Persistent disease showed a preference for TRBV28, TRBJ1-2 and TRBJ2-5. Samples came from peripheral blood alone, without thyroid tissue.

The time point was: persistent/refractory GD, antithyroid drugs over 5 years with positive TRAb. PBMC RNA served as the TCR library source. This TCR derives from a female donor with Graves disease. The chain joins TRBV7-9 to TRBJ2-5; D may be TRBD1 (6 bases). The sample here was peripheral blood mononuclear cells (PBMCs), taken when the disease was refractory, from a patient treated with antithyroid drugs. This CDR3 is CASSFGQLPHF. CDR3 in DNA: TGTGCCAGCAGCTTTGGACAGCTTCCTCACTTC. The variable domain in full, completed from reference TRBV7-9 and TRBJ2-5, reads DTGVSQNPRHKITKRGQNVTFRCDPISEHNRLYWYRQTLGQGPEFLTYFQNEAQLEKSRLLSDRFSAERPKGSFSTLEIQRTEQGDSAMYLCASSFGQLPHFGPGTRLLVL.